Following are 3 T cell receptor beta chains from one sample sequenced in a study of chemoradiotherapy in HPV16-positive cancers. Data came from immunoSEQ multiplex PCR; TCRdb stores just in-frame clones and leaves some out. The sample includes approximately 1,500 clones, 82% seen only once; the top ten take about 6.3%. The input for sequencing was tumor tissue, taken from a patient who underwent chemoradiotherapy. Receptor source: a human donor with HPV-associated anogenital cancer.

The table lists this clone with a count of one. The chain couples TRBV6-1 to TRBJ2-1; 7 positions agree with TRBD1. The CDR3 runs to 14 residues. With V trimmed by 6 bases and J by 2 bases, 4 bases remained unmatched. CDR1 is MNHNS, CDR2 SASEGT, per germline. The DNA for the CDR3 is TGTGCCAGCAGGACAGGGTTTCCCTACAATGAGCAGTTCTTC. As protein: CASRTGFPYNEQFF.

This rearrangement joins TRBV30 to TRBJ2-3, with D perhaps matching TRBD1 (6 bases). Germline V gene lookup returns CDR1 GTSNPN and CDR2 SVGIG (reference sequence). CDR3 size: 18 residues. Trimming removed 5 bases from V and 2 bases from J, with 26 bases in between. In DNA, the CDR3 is TGTGCCTGGGACAGATCCCGGACAGCGAATTCCCTCACAGATACGCAGTATTTT. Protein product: CAWDRSRTANSLTDTQYF.

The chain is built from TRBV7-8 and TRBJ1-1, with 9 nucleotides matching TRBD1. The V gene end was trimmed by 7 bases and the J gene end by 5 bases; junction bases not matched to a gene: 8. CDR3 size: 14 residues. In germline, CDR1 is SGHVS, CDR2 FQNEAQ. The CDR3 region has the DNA TGTGCCAGCACAACCGGGACAGGGTTGACTGAAGCTTTCTTT. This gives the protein CASTTGTGLTEAFF.